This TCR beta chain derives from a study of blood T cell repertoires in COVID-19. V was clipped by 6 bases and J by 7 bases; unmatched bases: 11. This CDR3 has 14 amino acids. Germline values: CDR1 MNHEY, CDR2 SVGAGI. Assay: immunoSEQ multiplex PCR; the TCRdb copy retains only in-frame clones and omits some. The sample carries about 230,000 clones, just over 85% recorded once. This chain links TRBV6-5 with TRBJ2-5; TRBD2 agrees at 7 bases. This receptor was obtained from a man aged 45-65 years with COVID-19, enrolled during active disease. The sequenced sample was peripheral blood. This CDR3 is CASSPGTTLPTQYF. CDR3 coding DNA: TGTGCCAGCAGCCCCGGGACTACCTTGCCGACCCAGTACTTC.